Listed here is a single T cell receptor beta chain. Its antigen is as yet unknown. The PCR was carried out with 60 Vbeta primers and 13 Jbeta primers. Produced via immunoSEQ multiplex PCR; TCRdb's table is partial and in-frame only. The table has 120,000 to 150,000 clones, around 79% seen once. The record originates from a study of cytomegalovirus exposure and HLA in healthy donors. General observations from the study: Compared with the approximately 680-donor mean, an Asian-associated ancestry cluster reportedly had fewer N-insertions, according to a later analysis.

In germline, CDR1 is WNHNN, CDR2 SYGVQD (reference sequence). V was pared by 7 bases and J by 5 bases, with 7 bases of the junction left unmatched. This CDR3 is 14 amino acids long. This receptor was obtained from a woman in her thirties or forties in good health and CMV-seropositive. The gene calls are TRBV10-1 and TRBJ2-5; TRBD2 aligns across 10 bases. Sequencing input: PBMCs. CDR3 in DNA: TGCGCCAGCAATGGGACTAGCGCTTGCGAGACCCAGTACTTC. Translating it yields CASNGTSACETQYF.